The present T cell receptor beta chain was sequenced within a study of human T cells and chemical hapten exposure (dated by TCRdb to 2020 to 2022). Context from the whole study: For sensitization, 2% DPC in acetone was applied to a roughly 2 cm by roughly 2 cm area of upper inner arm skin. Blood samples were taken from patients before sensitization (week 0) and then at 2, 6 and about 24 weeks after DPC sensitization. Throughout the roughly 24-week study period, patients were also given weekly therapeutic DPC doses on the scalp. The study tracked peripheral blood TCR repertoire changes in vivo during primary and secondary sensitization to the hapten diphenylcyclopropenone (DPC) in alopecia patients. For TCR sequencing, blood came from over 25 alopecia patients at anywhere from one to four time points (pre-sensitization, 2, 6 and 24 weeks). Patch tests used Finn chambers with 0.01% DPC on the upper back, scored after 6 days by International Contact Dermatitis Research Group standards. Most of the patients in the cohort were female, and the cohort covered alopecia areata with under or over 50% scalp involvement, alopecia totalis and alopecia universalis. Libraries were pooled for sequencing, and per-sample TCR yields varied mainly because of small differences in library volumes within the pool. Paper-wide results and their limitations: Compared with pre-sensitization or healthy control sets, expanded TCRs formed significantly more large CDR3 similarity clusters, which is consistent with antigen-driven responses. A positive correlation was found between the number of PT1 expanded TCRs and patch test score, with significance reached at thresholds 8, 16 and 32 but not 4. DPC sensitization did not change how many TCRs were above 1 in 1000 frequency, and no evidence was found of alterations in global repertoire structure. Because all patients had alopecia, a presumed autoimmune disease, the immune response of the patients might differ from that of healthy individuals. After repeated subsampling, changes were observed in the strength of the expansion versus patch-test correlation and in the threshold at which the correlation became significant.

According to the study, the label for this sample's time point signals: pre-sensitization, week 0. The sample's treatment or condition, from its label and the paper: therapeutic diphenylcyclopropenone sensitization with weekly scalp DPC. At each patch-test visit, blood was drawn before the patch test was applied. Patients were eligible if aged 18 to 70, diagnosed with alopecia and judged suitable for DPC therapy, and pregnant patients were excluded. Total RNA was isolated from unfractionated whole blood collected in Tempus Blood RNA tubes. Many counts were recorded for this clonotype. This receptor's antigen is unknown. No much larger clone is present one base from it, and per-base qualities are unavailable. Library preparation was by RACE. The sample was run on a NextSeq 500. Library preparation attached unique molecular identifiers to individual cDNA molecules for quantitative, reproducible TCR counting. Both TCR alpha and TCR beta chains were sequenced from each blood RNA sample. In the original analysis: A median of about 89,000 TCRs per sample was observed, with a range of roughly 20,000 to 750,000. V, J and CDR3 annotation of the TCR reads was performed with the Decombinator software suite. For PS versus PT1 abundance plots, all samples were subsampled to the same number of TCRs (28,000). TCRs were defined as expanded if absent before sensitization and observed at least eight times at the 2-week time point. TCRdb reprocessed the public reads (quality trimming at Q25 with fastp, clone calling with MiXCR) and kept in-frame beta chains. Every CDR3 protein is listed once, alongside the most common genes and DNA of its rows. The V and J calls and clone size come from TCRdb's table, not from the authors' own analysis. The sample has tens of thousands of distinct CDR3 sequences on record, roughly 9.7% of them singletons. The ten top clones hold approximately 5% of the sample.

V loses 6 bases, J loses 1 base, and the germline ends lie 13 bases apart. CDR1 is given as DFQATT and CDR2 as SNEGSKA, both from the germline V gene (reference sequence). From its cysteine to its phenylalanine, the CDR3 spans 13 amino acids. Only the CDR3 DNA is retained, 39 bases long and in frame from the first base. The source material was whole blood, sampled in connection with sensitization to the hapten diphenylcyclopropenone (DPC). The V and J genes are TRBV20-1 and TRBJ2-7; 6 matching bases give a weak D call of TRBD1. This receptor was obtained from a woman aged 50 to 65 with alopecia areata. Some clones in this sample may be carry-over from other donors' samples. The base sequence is TGCAGTGCCCCCGGCGGACAGTCCTACGAGCAGTACTTC. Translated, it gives CSAPGGQSYEQYF.